Listed below are T cell receptor beta chains from one sample, sequenced in a study of graft-versus-host responses after intestinal transplantation. Here immunoSEQ multiplex PCR was the method, and the copy in TCRdb shows in-frame clones only, minus some. Seen here are approximately 20,000 clones, around 76% observed once, and the top ten hold approximately 7.9%. The starting material was ileum tissue, obtained approximately 3 weeks after intestinal transplant. Receptors originate from a human patient who received an intestinal transplant, so some T cells may come from the graft donor. CDR3s include the opening cysteine and the closing phenylalanine or tryptophan.

v_gene	CDR3aa
TRBV7-3	CASSVSSSYEQYF
TRBV4-3	CASSQGTGPRNYFYGYTF
TRBV5-1	CASSITGGSYEQYF
TRBV6-4	CASSEAGDTGELFF
TRBV2	CASSGVGLAGGTETQYF
TRBV5-4	CASSFNNEKLFF
TRBV4-2	CASSQTRTGIYGYTF
TRBV27	CASSYLADTTDTQYF
TRBV6-1	CASSEPLRGLWLFRPGNTIYF
TRBV27	CASRRGLAGEGDEQYF
TRBV6-1	CASIQTYGAGEQYF
TRBV6-4	CASSPREVEQYF
TRBV7-9	CASSLGGLAGTPSYNEQFF
TRBV5-4	CASSLRGSLDEQYF
TRBV18	CASSPLTTGVSYEQYF
TRBV28	CASSSMRAYSNQPQHF
TRBV27	CASSFSGQPQHF
TRBV27	CASTKNPFYGYTF
TRBV30	CAWSAAGPDEQFF
TRBV7-7	CASSRGKSYEQYF
TRBV7-9	CASSLVAGDTEAFF
TRBV6-1	CASSEAPVGARRQPQHF
TRBV7-8	CASSAPSSGGVYEQYF
TRBV27	CASSLLGGRVYNEQFF
TRBV27	CASSLAGAPGYEQYF
TRBV6-5	CASSYWGTGKNQPQHF